These T cell receptor beta chains were read from a single sample in a study of blood T cells in healthy people across ages. TCRdb ran MiXCR on the 5' RACE reads and lists one entry per CDR3 protein. This sample carries 750,000 or so distinct CDR3 sequences, around 25% of them seen once, and the ten largest clones take 9.4%. This same sample was also taken into another study, of T cells of mothers and their children.

Source material: blood. Every receptor here comes from a boy younger than 18 in good health. Both conserved end residues are part of each CDR3. A D gene is named only where the DNA matches it firmly. Only part of the rows carry a size: once, few, many, or a class if the clone is expanded.

D	J	size	V	CDR3	DNA
TRBD2	TRBJ2-4	few	TRBV29-1	CSVVLATKNIQYF	TGCAGCGTTGTACTAGCGACCAAAAACATTCAGTACTTC
.	TRBJ2-7	.	TRBV20-1	CSAHRAGRSSYEQYF	TGCAGTGCTCACCGAGCGGGCCGCTCCTCCTACGAGCAGTACTTC
.	TRBJ1-2	few	TRBV10-3	CAISVDSYGYTF	TGTGCCATCAGTGTCGATAGCTATGGCTACACCTTC
.	TRBJ2-7	few	TRBV12-3/TRBV12-4	CASRPTGTPVEQYF	TGTGCCAGCAGACCCACGGGGACACCGGTCGAGCAGTACTTC
.	TRBJ2-3	few	TRBV29-1	CSVSGVSGFTDTQYF	TGCAGCGTCTCGGGGGTCAGCGGGTTCACAGATACGCAGTATTTT
TRBD1	TRBJ1-2	.	TRBV4-3	CASSQVIEQGLRYGYTF	TGCGCCAGCAGCCAAGTGATTGAACAGGGGTTGCGCTATGGCTACACCTTC
TRBD1	TRBJ2-4	.	TRBV27	CASSPRIQGTQNIQYF	TGTGCCAGCAGTCCGCGCATACAGGGGACCCAAAACATTCAGTACTTC
TRBD1	TRBJ1-5	.	TRBV29-1	CSVRRDRGLVRSQPQHF	TGCAGCGTTCGCCGGGACAGGGGGTTAGTTCGGAGTCAGCCCCAGCATTTT
.	TRBJ2-2	.	TRBV3-1	CASSQGMGRTGELFF	TGTGCCAGCAGCCAAGGAATGGGGAGGACCGGGGAGCTGTTTTTT
.	TRBJ2-7	once	TRBV5-1	CASSLDGRINEQYF	TGCGCCAGCAGCTTGGACGGCAGGATTAACGAGCAGTACTTC
TRBD2	TRBJ2-7	few	TRBV29-1	CSVGLAGAIYEQYF	TGCAGCGTTGGGCTAGCGGGAGCCATCTACGAGCAGTACTTC
.	TRBJ1-4	.	TRBV18	CASSPEGLPNEKLFF	TGTGCCAGCTCACCAGAGGGCCTCCCTAATGAAAAACTGTTTTTT
.	TRBJ2-7	.	TRBV20-1	CSARDAGLNYYEQYF	TGCAGTGCTAGAGATGCGGGACTGAACTATTACGAGCAGTACTTC
TRBD2	TRBJ2-1	few	TRBV6-1	CASSEIAGVSNEQFF	TGTGCCAGCAGTGAAATAGCGGGAGTAAGTAATGAGCAGTTCTTC
.	TRBJ2-5	.	TRBV6-2/TRBV6-3	CASSYHPSQQYF	TGTGCCAGCAGTTACCACCCCTCCCAGCAGTACTTC
TRBD2	TRBJ2-1	.	TRBV6-9	CASSYSRGEQFF	TGTGCCAGCAGTTATTCGCGGGGGGAGCAGTTCTTC
.	TRBJ1-4	few	TRBV20-1	CSAREQAEKLFF	TGCAGTGCTAGAGAGCAGGCTGAAAAACTGTTTTTT
TRBD2	TRBJ2-7	.	TRBV29-1	CSVVGGGTDEQYF	TGCAGCGTTGTTGGCGGGGGGACGGACGAGCAGTACTTC
.	TRBJ2-7	.	TRBV15	CATSRDRGRANEQYF	TGTGCCACCAGCAGAGATAGGGGGAGGGCCAACGAGCAGTACTTC
.	TRBJ2-5	.	TRBV7-8	CASSLFPNRETQYF	TGTGCCAGCAGCTTATTCCCGAACCGAGAAACCCAGTACTTC
.	TRBJ2-5	.	TRBV2	CASSKEQLETQYF	TGTGCCAGCAGCAAAGAGCAGTTAGAGACCCAGTACTTC
.	TRBJ1-5	few	TRBV7-9	CASSLVGGPKHF	TGTGCCAGCAGCTTAGTGGGGGGCCCAAAGCATTTT
.	TRBJ1-2	few	TRBV4-1	CASSQYGATGGYTF	TGCGCCAGCAGCCAATACGGGGCGACTGGTGGCTACACCTTC
.	TRBJ2-3	.	TRBV9	CASHRGGSTDTQYF	TGTGCCAGCCACAGGGGGGGTAGCACAGATACGCAGTATTTT
.	TRBJ2-4	few	TRBV12-5	CASGLAFDISREAKNIQYF	TGTGCTAGTGGTTTGGCCTTCGACATTTCGCGGGAAGCCAAAAACATTCAGTACTTC
.	TRBJ2-5	.	TRBV27	CASSLYGFSYQETQYF	TGTGCCAGCAGTTTATACGGGTTCAGTTACCAAGAGACCCAGTACTTC
.	TRBJ2-5	.	TRBV29-1	CSVLTAPSETQYF	TGCAGCGTGCTGACGGCTCCTTCAGAGACCCAGTACTTC
.	TRBJ2-2	.	TRBV2	CASSERGANTGELFF	TGTGCCAGCAGTGAACGGGGAGCGAACACCGGGGAGCTGTTTTTT
TRBD2	TRBJ2-5	many	TRBV7-2	CASSTTSGYQETQYF	TGTGCCAGCAGCACGACTAGCGGGTACCAAGAGACCCAGTACTTC
.	TRBJ2-5	few	TRBV5-1	CASRGLTGWETQYF	TGCGCCAGCAGGGGACTGACAGGGTGGGAGACCCAGTACTTC
TRBD1	TRBJ1-2	few	TRBV6-5	CATTTGLGYTF	TGTGCCACTACGACAGGGCTTGGCTACACCTTC
.	TRBJ2-1	.	TRBV7-9	CASSSPQLEYNEQFF	TGTGCCAGCAGCTCACCACAGTTAGAATACAATGAGCAGTTCTTC
.	TRBJ2-5	few	TRBV4-3	CASSPSGDWETQYF	TGCGCCAGCAGCCCCTCAGGGGATTGGGAGACCCAGTACTTC
.	TRBJ2-1	.	TRBV4-3	CASSQAPEPHTNEQFF	TGCGCCAGCAGCCAAGCCCCGGAACCCCACACCAATGAGCAGTTCTTC
.	TRBJ1-1	few	TRBV28	CASSPLYGNLNTEAFF	TGTGCCAGCAGTCCACTGTACGGGAACCTGAACACTGAAGCTTTCTTT
.	TRBJ2-7	few	TRBV2	CASSVVGKVGEQYF	TGTGCCAGCAGTGTGGTAGGGAAGGTCGGCGAGCAGTACTTC
.	TRBJ2-4	few	TRBV28	CASSFPPTTEGWPGNIQYF	TGTGCCAGCAGTTTCCCCCCTACGACTGAGGGCTGGCCTGGAAACATTCAGTACTTC
.	TRBJ2-1	.	TRBV12-3/TRBV12-4	CASSLAGVDEQFF	TGTGCCAGCAGTTTGGCAGGGGTCGATGAGCAGTTCTTC
TRBD1	TRBJ2-3	.	TRBV7-3	CASSPQGVATDTQYF	TGTGCCAGCAGCCCCCAGGGGGTCGCTACAGATACGCAGTATTTT
TRBD2	TRBJ2-5	few	TRBV29-1	CSVQGLAGEEGQETQYF	TGCAGCGTTCAGGGCCTAGCGGGAGAAGAGGGCCAAGAGACCCAGTACTTC
.	TRBJ2-7	.	TRBV7-9	CASCMEALEQYF	TGTGCCAGTTGTATGGAAGCCCTCGAGCAGTACTTC
.	TRBJ1-4	.	TRBV5-8	CASSWGGRDTEKLFF	TGTGCCAGCAGCTGGGGGGGCAGGGATACTGAAAAACTGTTTTTT
.	TRBJ2-7	.	TRBV4-1	CASSQGRGGSVYEQYF	TGCGCCAGCAGCCAAGGTCGGGGCGGTTCCGTCTACGAGCAGTACTTC
.	TRBJ1-4	.	TRBV6-5	CASSGRRATNEKLFF	TGTGCCAGCAGTGGGCGGCGGGCAACTAATGAAAAACTGTTTTTT
.	TRBJ2-2	.	TRBV20-1	CSARDRGAPGELFF	TGCAGTGCTAGGGACCGGGGGGCCCCCGGGGAGCTGTTTTTT
TRBD1	TRBJ1-4	.	TRBV7-2	CASSLADRGWEKLFF	TGTGCCAGCAGCTTAGCGGACAGGGGGTGGGAAAAACTGTTTTTT
TRBD2	TRBJ2-5	once	TRBV4-3	CASSQDLLAGGLETQYF	TGCGCCAGCAGCCAAGATCTTCTGGCGGGGGGGCTAGAGACCCAGTACTTC
.	TRBJ2-7	.	TRBV4-1	CASSQDGQLGEQYF	TGCGCCAGCAGCCAAGATGGGCAGCTGGGCGAGCAGTACTTC
TRBD1	TRBJ1-2	few	TRBV7-9	CASSKDRHNYGYTF	TGTGCCAGCAGCAAGGACAGGCACAACTATGGCTACACCTTC
TRBD2	TRBJ2-1	.	TRBV7-9	CASSAPTGTTNNEQFF	TGTGCCAGCAGCGCCCCGACCGGGACTACTAACAATGAGCAGTTCTTC
TRBD1	TRBJ2-7	.	TRBV7-2	CASSLQGAGGPYEQYF	TGTGCCAGCAGCTTACAGGGGGCTGGCGGGCCCTACGAGCAGTACTTC
TRBD1	TRBJ2-7	few	TRBV28	CASSLHSDRVGDEQYF	TGTGCCAGCAGTTTACATTCGGACAGGGTAGGAGACGAGCAGTACTTC